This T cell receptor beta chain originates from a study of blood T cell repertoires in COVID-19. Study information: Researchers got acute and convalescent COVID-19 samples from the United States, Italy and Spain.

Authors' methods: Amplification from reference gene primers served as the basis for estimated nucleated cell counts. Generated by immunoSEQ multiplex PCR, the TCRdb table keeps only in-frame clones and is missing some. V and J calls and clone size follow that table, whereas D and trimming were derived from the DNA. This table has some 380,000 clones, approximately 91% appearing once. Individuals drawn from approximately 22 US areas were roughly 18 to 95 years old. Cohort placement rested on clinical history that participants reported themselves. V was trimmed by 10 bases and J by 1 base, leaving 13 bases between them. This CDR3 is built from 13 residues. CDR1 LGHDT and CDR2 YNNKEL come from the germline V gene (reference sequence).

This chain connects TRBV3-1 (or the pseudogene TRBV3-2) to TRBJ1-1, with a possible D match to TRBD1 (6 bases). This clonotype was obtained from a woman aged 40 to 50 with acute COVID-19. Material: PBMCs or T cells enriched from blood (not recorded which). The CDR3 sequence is CATRLGGNTEAFF. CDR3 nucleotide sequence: TGTGCCACCCGCCTAGGGGGGAACACTGAAGCTTTCTTT.